This T cell receptor (beta chain) was recovered during a study of cytomegalovirus exposure and HLA in healthy donors. Study-level results: The study labeled around 160 TCR beta chains cytomegalovirus-associated. In a later analysis, a missense DCLRE1C variant was linked to TCR beta V- and J-gene trimming.

Regarding this clone: Antigen: not known.

The V and J ends lost 7 bases and 6 bases, in that order; junction bases with no gene match: 4. Germline V gene sequence: CDR1 MDHEN, CDR2 SYDVKM. This CDR3 spans 13 amino acids. PCR primers comprised 60 Vbeta and 13 Jbeta primers. As processed by the authors: Around 9.9 million shared chains were among the 60 million to 80 million unique TCR beta chains that a later analysis counted. Data came from immunoSEQ multiplex PCR; TCRdb stores just in-frame clones and leaves some out. D and trimming were read from the DNA, whereas the V and J calls and clone size are those reported in that table. The sample consists of 120,000 or so clones, about 85% of them appearing once.

This chain joins TRBV28 and TRBJ1-4; TRBD1 agrees at 8 bases. Sequenced input: PBMCs. This sequence was found in a man aged 50-60 years in good health and CMV-seronegative. The CDR3 bases are TGTGCCAGCATCAGGGGGCGGGATGAAAAACTGTTTTTT. Translating gives CASIRGRDEKLFF.